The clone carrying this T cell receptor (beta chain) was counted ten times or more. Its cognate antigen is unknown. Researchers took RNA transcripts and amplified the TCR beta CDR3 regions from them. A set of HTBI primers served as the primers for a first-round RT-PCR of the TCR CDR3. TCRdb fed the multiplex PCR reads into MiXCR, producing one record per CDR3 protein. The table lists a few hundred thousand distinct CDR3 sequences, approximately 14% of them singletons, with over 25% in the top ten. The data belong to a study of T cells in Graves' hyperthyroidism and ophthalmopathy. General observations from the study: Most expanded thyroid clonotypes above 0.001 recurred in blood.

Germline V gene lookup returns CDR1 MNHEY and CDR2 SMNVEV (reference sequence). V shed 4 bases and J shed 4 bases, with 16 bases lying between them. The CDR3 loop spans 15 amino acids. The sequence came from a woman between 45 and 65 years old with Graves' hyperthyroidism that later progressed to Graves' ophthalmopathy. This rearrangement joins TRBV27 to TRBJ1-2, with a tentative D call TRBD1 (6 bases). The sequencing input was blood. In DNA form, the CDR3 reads TGTGCCAGCAGTTCCTTACAGGGATCCCCCTATGGCTACACCTTC. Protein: CASSSLQGSPYGYTF.